The T cell receptor beta chain under discussion was sequenced for a study of blood T cell repertoires in COVID-19. Repertoires were generated with immunoSEQ multiplex PCR, while TCRdb's copy carries only in-frame clones and drops some. The data contain around 81,000 clones, roughly 86% of them seen just once; the ten biggest clones take up just under 7.5%. Trimming shortened V by 0 bases and J by 2 bases, and 17 bases separated the two germline ends. CDR3 length equals 18 residues. Specimen: peripheral blood. The rearrangement joins TRBV23-1 to TRBJ2-4, with a weak D call TRBD1 (6 bases). TRBV23-1 is classed as an ORF, of uncertain function. The receptor was isolated from a man between 65 and 85 years old with acute or convalescent COVID-19. Written as DNA, the CDR3 is TGCGCCAGCAGTCAATCGAAATCTCACAGGGTAACCAAAAACATTCAGTACTTC. Its translation is CASSQSKSHRVTKNIQYF.